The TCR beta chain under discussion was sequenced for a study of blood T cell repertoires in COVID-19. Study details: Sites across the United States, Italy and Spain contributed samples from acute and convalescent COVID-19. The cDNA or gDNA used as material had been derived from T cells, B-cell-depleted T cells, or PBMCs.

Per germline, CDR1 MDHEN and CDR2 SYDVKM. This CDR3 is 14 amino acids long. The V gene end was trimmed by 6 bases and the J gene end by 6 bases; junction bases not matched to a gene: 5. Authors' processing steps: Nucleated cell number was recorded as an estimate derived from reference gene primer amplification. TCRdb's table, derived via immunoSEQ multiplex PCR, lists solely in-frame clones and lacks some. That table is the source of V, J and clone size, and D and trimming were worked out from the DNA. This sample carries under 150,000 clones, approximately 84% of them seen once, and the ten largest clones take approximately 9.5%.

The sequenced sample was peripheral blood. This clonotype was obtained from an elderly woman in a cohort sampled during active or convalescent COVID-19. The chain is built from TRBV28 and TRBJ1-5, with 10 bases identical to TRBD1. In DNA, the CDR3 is TGTGCCAGCAGGGACAGGGGGAGGTTTCAGCCCCAGCATTTT. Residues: CASRDRGRFQPQHF.